This T cell receptor beta chain derives from a study of T cells in Graves' hyperthyroidism and ophthalmopathy. It was RNA transcripts that yielded the amplified TCR beta CDR3 regions. HTBI primers were the set used in a first-round RT-PCR of the TCR CDR3. TCRdb recomputed calls from the multiplex PCR reads with MiXCR, one row per CDR3 protein. The data contain 530,000 or so distinct CDR3 sequences, more than 45% of them singletons. This clonotype was observed a handful of times. Its antigen is still unknown. The CDR3 does not end in the conserved phenylalanine or tryptophan, so this is likely a read error. It is unclear where the CDR3 begins or ends on the DNA, so no DNA is shown, and the CDR3 is as TCRdb lists it. Broader study findings: The model's output predicted ophthalmopathy at a median of around 7 months prior to onset. Stable hyperthyroidism and ophthalmopathy were separated using 13 V-J signatures. The blood repertoire included most of the expanded thyroid clonotypes above 0.001.

The CDR3 is made up of 10 amino acids, end residues included. Germline-derived CDR1 and CDR2 are SEHNR and FQNEAQ (reference sequence). Uncontrolled infection, other autoimmune disease, pregnancy or lactation excluded patients. Specimen: peripheral blood or thyroid tissue (not recorded which). The receptor comes from a woman between 18 and 29 years old with Graves' hyperthyroidism. The rearrangement uses TRBV7-9 and TRBJ1-4; TRBD1 is taken as the D call from the table, unchecked against the DNA. CDR3 in amino acids: CASSLVGGLL.